The next 7 T cell receptor beta chains were all read from a single sample in a study of blood T cells in healthy people across ages. A sample-barcoded 5' primer and a J-beta primer mix were used in a second PCR of about 7 to 12 cycles. TCRdb recomputed calls from the 5' RACE reads with MiXCR, one row per CDR3 protein. The table lists about 1.1 million distinct CDR3 sequences, around two fifths of them singletons, with roughly 13% in the top ten. The specimen sequenced was blood. The receptors were gathered from a man between 18 and 29 years old in good health.

This clonotype was recorded a few times. This chain connects TRBV20-1 to TRBJ1-2; weak D call: TRBD1 (6 bases). V lost 4 bases, J lost 7 bases, and 10 bases lay in between. This CDR3 comprises 11 residues. From germline, CDR1 is DFQATT and CDR2 SNEGSKA (reference sequence). The CDR3 is CSATEGVGYTF. Written as DNA, the CDR3 is TGCAGTGCTACCGAGGGGGTTGGCTACACCTTC.

The chain couples TRBV7-2 to TRBJ2-3; D is unresolved. Germline values: CDR1 SGHTA, CDR2 FQGNSA. The CDR3 covers 15 residues. V was cut by 4 bases and J by 4 bases, with 15 bases left in between. CDR3 DNA sequence: TGTGCCAGCAGCTCCCCGTGGGGTAATGCAGATACGCAGTATTTT. This translates into CASSSPWGNADTQYF.

This clonotype has a handful of counts. The rearrangement links TRBV27 to TRBJ2-5, with 7 bases aligning to TRBD2. Germline CDR1 and CDR2: MNHEY and SMNVEV (reference sequence). The CDR3 totals 18 residues. J was trimmed by 2 bases and V by 5 bases; bases with no gene match: 17. The DNA of the CDR3 is TGTGCCAGCAGTAGATTACCATTGTCTGGCGGGGGACAAGAGACCCAGTACTTC. Protein: CASSRLPLSGGGQETQYF.

This clonotype was seen a single time. CDR3 residues: CSASEGVFNQPQHF. The CDR3 nucleotides read TGCAGTGCTAGCGAGGGGGTGTTCAATCAGCCCCAGCATTTT. The chain is built from TRBV20-1 and TRBJ1-5; weak D call: TRBD1 (6 bases). CDR3 length equals 14 residues. Germline lookup yields CDR1 DFQATT and CDR2 SNEGSKA (reference sequence). Trimming pared 3 bases from V and 3 bases from J, leaving 12 bases between.

This rearrangement joins TRBV20-1 to TRBJ2-2, with D possibly TRBD2 on 6 matching bases. Trimming took 2 bases from V and 0 from J, leaving 10 bases between them. The germline gives CDR1 DFQATT, CDR2 SNEGSKA (reference sequence). The CDR3 is 15 residues long. CDR3 sequence reads: CSARRPSANTGELFF. In nucleotides, the CDR3 is TGCAGTGCTAGACGTCCTAGCGCGAACACCGGGGAGCTGTTTTTT.

This clonotype showed up just a few times. A read error may account for a junction end that differs from germline. The chain couples TRBV2 to TRBJ1-5, with D possibly TRBD1 on 5 matching bases. The CDR3 has 14 amino acids. Germline V lookup: CDR1 SNHLY, CDR2 FYNNEI. CDR3: CVSSASRGNQPQHF. CDR3 nucleotide sequence: TGTGTCAGCAGTGCTAGCAGGGGCAATCAGCCCCAGCATTTT.

Here the CDR3 reads CAISVLWDSHKRGDTQYF. CDR3 DNA sequence: TGTGCCATCAGTGTACTATGGGACTCTCATAAACGGGGAGATACGCAGTATTTT. This sequence joins TRBV10-3 and TRBJ2-3, with D perhaps TRBD2 (6 bases). CDR3 length: 18 amino acids. Germline CDR1 and CDR2: ENHRY and SYGVKD. Trimming took off 4 bases at V and 5 bases at J, with 25 bases between the two ends.